This T cell receptor (beta chain) was documented in a study of T cell repertoires in cytomegalovirus infection. Study as a whole: Recently identified HLA-C-restricted CMV epitopes were among the peptides used. Signatures in public TCR beta sequences pointed to both CMV infection and matching HLA type.

TCRdb analysed the reads with MiXCR anew, one entry per CDR3 protein. The table records 95,000 to 150,000 distinct CDR3 sequences, approximately 30% of them present only once. Study results and limitations: Clonotype analysis showed dominance of the ex vivo response by HLA-C-restricted CMV-specific TCR beta clonotypes. Accumulated public TCR beta family frequency recognized individuals carrying CMV together with the relevant HLA.

In regard to this clonotype: Its target is unknown.

This CDR3 has 15 residues. Germline V lookup: CDR1 MNHEY, CDR2 SVGEGT. V lost 4 bases to trimming and J lost 1 base; unmatched junction nucleotides: 5. The sequencing here drew on CD8+ T cells from cultured PBMCs, taken from culture after CMV antigen stimulation. The sequence was obtained from a human donor in good health (CMV status not recorded). Some clones in this sample may be carry-over from other donors' samples. This chain links TRBV6-2 or TRBV6-3 with TRBJ1-1, with TRBD1 matching 8 bases. CDR3 DNA sequence: TGTGCCAGCAGTTCAAACAGGGGGTGGAACACTGAAGCTTTCTTT. Its protein product is CASSSNRGWNTEAFF.